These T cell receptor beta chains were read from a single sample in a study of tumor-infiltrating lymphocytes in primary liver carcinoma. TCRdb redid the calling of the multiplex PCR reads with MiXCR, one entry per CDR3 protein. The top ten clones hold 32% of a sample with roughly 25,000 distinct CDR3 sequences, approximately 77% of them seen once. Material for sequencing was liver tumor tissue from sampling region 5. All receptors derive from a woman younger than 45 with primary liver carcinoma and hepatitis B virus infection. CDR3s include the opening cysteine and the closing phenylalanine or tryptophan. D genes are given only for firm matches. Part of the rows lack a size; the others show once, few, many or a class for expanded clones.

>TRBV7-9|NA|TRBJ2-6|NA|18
TGTGCCAGCAGCTCATTAGGGAGCTTCAGTGGTGGGGCCAACGTCCTGACTTTC
CASSSLGSFSGGANVLTF
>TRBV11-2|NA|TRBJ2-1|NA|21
TGTGCCAGCAGCTTAGAACAGAGGGCAAGACGGGAGAGGGGGCACTACAATGAGCAGTTCTTC
CASSLEQRARRERGHYNEQFF
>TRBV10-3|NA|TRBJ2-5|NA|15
TGTGCCGTCACTGAGTCGGCTACTAGACAAGAGACCCAGTACTTC
CAVTESATRQETQYF
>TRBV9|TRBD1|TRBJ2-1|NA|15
TGTGCCAACAGCGTATCCGGGACAGGGGGTAATGAGCAGTTCTTC
CANSVSGTGGNEQFF
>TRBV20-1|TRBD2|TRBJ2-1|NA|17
TGCAGTGCTAGAGACTCCCTGGGGAGTAGCGGGAGCTATGAGCACTTCTTC
CSARDSLGSSGSYEHFF
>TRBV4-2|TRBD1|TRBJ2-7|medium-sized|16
TGTGCCAGCAGCCAAGTAGGAGACAGGGGCTCCTACGAGCAGTACTTC
CASSQVGDRGSYEQYF
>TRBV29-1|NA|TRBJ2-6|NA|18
TGCAGCGTCGAAGATCAACGTCGGGGGGCAGGTGGGGCCAACGTCCTAACTTTC
CSVEDQRRGAGGANVLTF
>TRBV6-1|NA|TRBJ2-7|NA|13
TGTGCCAGCAGTCAACACTTGAGGCCCGAGCAGTACTTC
CASSQHLRPEQYF
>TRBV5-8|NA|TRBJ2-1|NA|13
TGTACCAGCAGCTTGGACAAGGGCAATGAGCAATTCTTC
CTSSLDKGNEQFF
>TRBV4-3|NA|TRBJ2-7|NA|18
TGCGCCAGCAGTCAAGCTGTGACGGGGCGTCACATTAGCTATGAGCAGTACTTC
CASSQAVTGRHISYEQYF
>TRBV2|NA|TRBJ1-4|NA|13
TGTGCCTGCAGACCCCTGGGAGACGAAAATCTGTTTTTT
CACRPLGDENLFF
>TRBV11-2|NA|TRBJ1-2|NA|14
TGTGCCGGCAGCTTAAGGGAAGCCAACTATGGCTACGCCTTC
CAGSLREANYGYAF
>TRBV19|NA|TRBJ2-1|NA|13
TGTGCCAGTAACCCCTGGGGAGGCAATGAGCAGTTCTTC
CASNPWGGNEQFF
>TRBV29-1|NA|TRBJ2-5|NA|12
TGCCGCGCCCGGGTCCAACAAGAGACCCAGTATTTC
CRARVQQETQYF
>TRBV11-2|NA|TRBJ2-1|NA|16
TGTGCCAGTAGCTTAAACCTTGATGGGAGCTACAATGAGCAGTTCTTC
CASSLNLDGSYNEQFF
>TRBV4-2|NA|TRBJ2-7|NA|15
TGTACCAGGAGCCCCCCTTGGGGCTCTTCCTACGAGCAGTACTTC
CTRSPPWGSSYEQYF
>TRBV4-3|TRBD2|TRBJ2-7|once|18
TGCGCCAGCAGCCATGCTGTGACGGGGGGTCACATTAGCTGCGGGCAGTACTTC
CASSHAVTGGHISCGQYF
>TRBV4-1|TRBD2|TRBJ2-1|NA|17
TGCGCCAGCAGGCAAGGGTTGACTAGCGCCTGCTACAATGAGCAGTTCTTC
CASRQGLTSACYNEQFF
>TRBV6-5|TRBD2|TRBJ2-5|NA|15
TGTGTCAGCAGTGGGAAGAGCGGGAGATTCGAGACCCCGTACTTC
CVSSGKSGRFETPYF
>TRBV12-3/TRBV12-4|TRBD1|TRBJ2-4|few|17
TGTACCAGTACCATGGGGGTCGGGACAGGGACGAAAGACATTCAGTACTTC
CTSTMGVGTGTKDIQYF
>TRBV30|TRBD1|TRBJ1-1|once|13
TGTTCCTGGGACTCCCAAGGGGGCCCCGAAGCTTTCTTT
CSWDSQGGPEAFF
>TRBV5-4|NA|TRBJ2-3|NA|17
TGTGCCAGTAGCGTAGACGGACATCCTCCACCCAGAGATACGCAGTATTTC
CASSVDGHPPPRDTQYF
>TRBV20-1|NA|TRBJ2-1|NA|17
TGCAGTGTTAGAGACTCCCGGGGGGCTAGCTGGAGCTATGAGCAGTTCTTC
CSVRDSRGASWSYEQFF
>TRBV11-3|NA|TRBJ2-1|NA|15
TGTGCCAGCAGCCTCGGTGCCTGCTCCTACAATGAGCAGTTCTTC
CASSLGACSYNEQFF
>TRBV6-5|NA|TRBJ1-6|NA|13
TGTACCAGCAGAAGAGGGGACCATTCACGCCTCCACTTT
CTSRRGDHSRLHF
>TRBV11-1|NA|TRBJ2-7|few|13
TGTGCCAGCAACTTAGGATGCCTCCGCGAACAGTACTTC
CASNLGCLREQYF
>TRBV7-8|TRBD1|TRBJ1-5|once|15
TGTGCCAGCAGCTTAGGACAGGGCCTAAATCAGGCCCAGCATTTT
CASSLGQGLNQAQHF
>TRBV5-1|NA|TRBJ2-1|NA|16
TGCGCTAGCAACTTTGCGATATCCCCGGGGTCCAATGAGCAGTTCTTC
CASNFAISPGSNEQFF
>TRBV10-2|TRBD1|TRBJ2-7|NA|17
TGCGTCAACAGCGAGTTTCTCCTAGGACAGGGGGACCACGAGCAGTACTTC
CVNSEFLLGQGDHEQYF
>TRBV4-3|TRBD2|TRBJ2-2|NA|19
TGCGCAAGCAGCGTACTAGCGGGAGAGCCCCGTTCTAACACCGGGGAGCTGTTTTTT
CASSVLAGEPRSNTGELFF
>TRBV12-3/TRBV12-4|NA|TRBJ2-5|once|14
TGTGCCATCAGTTACCCGGAGTCCCAAGAGGCCCAGTACTTC
CAISYPESQEAQYF
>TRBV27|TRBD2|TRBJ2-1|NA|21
TGTGCCAGCACCCCTCCGCCGGGACTAGCGGGCAAGGGAAGCTCCTACAATGAGCAGTTCTTC
CASTPPPGLAGKGSSYNEQFF
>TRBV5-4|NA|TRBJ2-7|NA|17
TGTGCCAGCAGCTATGAGGGAGACCCCCTTTGGGGGGGCGATCAGTACTTC
CASSYEGDPLWGGDQYF
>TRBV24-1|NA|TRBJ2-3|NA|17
TGTGCCACCAGTGATAGTATAGGGACAACCCCCGGAGATACGAAGTATTTT
CATSDSIGTTPGDTKYF
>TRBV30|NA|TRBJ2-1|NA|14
NA
CAWSVGNGAPEHFF
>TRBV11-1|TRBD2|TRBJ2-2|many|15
TGTGCCAGCAGGGTTATGGCGGGAGTGTCCGGGGAGCTGTTTTTT
CASRVMAGVSGELFF
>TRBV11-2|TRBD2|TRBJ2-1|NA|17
TGTGCCAGCAGCCATTCTAGGGGCGGGAGGGCCCTAAATGAGCAGTTCTTC
CASSHSRGGRALNEQFF
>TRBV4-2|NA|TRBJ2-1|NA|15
TGTGCTGGCAGCCAAGAGACGCTGTGGGCCAATGAGCAGTTCTTC
CAGSQETLWANEQFF
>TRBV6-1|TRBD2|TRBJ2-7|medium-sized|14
TGTGCCAGCAGTAACCTAGCGGGAGTGTACGAGCAGTACTTC
CASSNLAGVYEQYF